The source of this TCR beta chain is a study of cytomegalovirus exposure and HLA in healthy donors. For the study at large: The same platform used for the 500 to 850 first-cohort repertoires was also used for the 120 or so validation repertoires, as a later analysis reported. Study conclusions and caveats: First-cohort TCR clusters were later found to tend to co-occur in the 130 or so validation repertoires.

The repertoire was sequenced with immunoSEQ multiplex PCR; TCRdb's copy has only in-frame clones and lacks some. The sample comprises 110,000 or so clones, roughly 83% of which are singletons, and 4.9% rests with the top ten. The donors formed part of the approximately 130-subject validation cohort, distinct from the roughly 700-subject first cohort. Remarks on this clone: Its antigen is still unknown.

This sequence originates from a man between 18 and 29 years old in good health and CMV-seronegative. Sequencing input: PBMCs.

The CDR3, as DNA: TGTGCCAGCAGCGCTCCCGGGACAGGCTCCTACGAGCAGTACTTC. Its protein is CASSAPGTGSYEQYF. The J gene is TRBJ2-7, the V gene TRBV2, with 8 bases identical to TRBD1. Germline V gene lookup returns CDR1 SNHLY and CDR2 FYNNEI. The CDR3 runs to 15 residues. Losses at the gene ends were 6 bases for V and 0 bases for J; bases not matched to a gene: 7. The full variable domain, its missing parts supplied by reference TRBV2 and TRBJ2-7, is EPEVTQTPSHQVTQMGQEVILRCVPISNHLYFYWYRQILGQKVEFLVSFYNNEISEKSEIFDDQFSVERPDGSNFTLKIRSTKLEDSAMYFCASSAPGTGSYEQYFGPGTRLTVT.